This TCR beta chain was sequenced in a study of read filtering for tumor transcriptome and immune sequencing. Study conclusions and caveats: The sorted CD138-negative fraction was a mixed bone marrow immune population, not purified T cells.

Trimming took 3 bases from V and 5 from J; bases not matched to a gene: 12. The CDR3 totals 17 residues. From approximately 430 ng of RNA, a library with molecular barcoded alpha/delta and beta/gamma adaptors was made. TCRdb reprocessed the reads with MiXCR, giving one entry per CDR3 protein. The data show 35,000 to 55,000 distinct CDR3 sequences, 12% seen once. In this sample, this clonotype turned up many times. Its antigen remains unidentified. The rearrangement joins TRBV12-3 or TRBV12-4 to TRBJ2-5; 10 bases map to TRBD2. The sample was a population of CD138-negative cells sorted from bone marrow. The TCR originated in a donor aged 40 or over with multiple myeloma. The CDR3 protein is CASSFGLAGDVIETQYF. The DNA for the CDR3 is TGTGCCAGCAGTTTTGGGCTAGCGGGAGATGTGATCGAGACCCAGTACTTC.